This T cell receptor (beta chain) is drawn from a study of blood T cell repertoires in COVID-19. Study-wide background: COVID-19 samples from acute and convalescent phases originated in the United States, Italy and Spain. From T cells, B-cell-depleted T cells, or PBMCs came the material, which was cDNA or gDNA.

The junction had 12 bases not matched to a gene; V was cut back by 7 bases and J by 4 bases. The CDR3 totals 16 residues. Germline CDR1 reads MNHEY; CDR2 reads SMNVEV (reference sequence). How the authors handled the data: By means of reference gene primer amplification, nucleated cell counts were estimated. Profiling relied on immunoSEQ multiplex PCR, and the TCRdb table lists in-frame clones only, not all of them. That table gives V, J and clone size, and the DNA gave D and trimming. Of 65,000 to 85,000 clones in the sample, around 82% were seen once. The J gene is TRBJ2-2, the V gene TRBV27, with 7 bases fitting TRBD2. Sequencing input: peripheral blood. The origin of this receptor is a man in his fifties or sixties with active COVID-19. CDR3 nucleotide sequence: TGTGCCAGCACTCTATGGGACGGGGAGGGCACCGGGGAGCTGTTTTTT. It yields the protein CASTLWDGEGTGELFF.